The rows below give T cell receptor beta chains drawn from one sample of a study of blood T cell repertoires in COVID-19. The repertoire was sequenced with immunoSEQ multiplex PCR; TCRdb's copy has only in-frame clones and lacks some. This table has about 200,000 clones, just over 85% appearing once. Specimen: peripheral blood. The receptors stem from a man between 25 and 39 years old who had recovered from COVID-19. Each CDR3 is given without its conserved first and last residue. A D gene is named only where the DNA matches it firmly.

D	V	J	CDR3
TRBD1	TRBV29-1	TRBJ2-7	SVEVPGTGSYEQY
NA	TRBV5-6	TRBJ1-4	ASSLAGAGTNEKLF
NA	TRBV6-5	TRBJ2-7	ASSPGGSSYEQY
TRBD1	TRBV4-3	TRBJ2-6	ASSRETGRFSGANVLT
TRBD1	TRBV29-1	TRBJ1-2	SVDGTGGIYGYT
NA	TRBV18	TRBJ1-3	ASSPDYFDREKMRNTIY
NA	TRBV6-2/TRBV6-3	TRBJ2-7	ASTPTGRTYEQY
NA	TRBV25-1	TRBJ1-3	ASSQFGDSGNTIY
TRBD2	TRBV6-2/TRBV6-3	TRBJ2-7	ASSSSTSGGPYEQY
TRBD2	TRBV3-1/TRBV3-2	TRBJ2-3	ASSLYSGGASDTQY
NA	TRBV14	TRBJ2-5	ASSPGLGKTQY
NA	TRBV30	TRBJ1-5	AWSLGDPGNQPQH
NA	TRBV7-2	TRBJ2-7	ASSGGDTPYEQY
NA	TRBV7-2	TRBJ2-5	ASSLNRGAQETQY
NA	TRBV7-9	TRBJ2-7	ASSPLPSEQY
NA	TRBV11-3	TRBJ1-1	ASSLTTGWMNTEAF
NA	TRBV12-3/TRBV12-4	TRBJ2-3	ASSSTRAQY
NA	TRBV5-1	TRBJ1-2	ASSPWVSPGYGYT
NA	TRBV4-2	TRBJ1-1	ASSPTDRKIEAF
NA	TRBV6-2/TRBV6-3	TRBJ1-4	ASSYFATNEKLF
TRBD1	TRBV4-1	TRBJ1-2	ASSSRGSNYGYT
NA	TRBV6-2/TRBV6-3	TRBJ2-7	ASSYVSSYEQY
TRBD1	TRBV7-9	TRBJ2-7	ASSRGTGGYEQY
NA	TRBV10-3	TRBJ1-2	ATPSQRDSSNYGYT
NA	TRBV5-1	TRBJ1-6	ASTFGGSYNSPLH
NA	TRBV7-9	TRBJ1-5	ATSGQPQH
TRBD2	TRBV7-9	TRBJ2-7	ASSFLGLAGVFYEQY
NA	TRBV27	TRBJ2-3	ASSLEGRVLNTQY
NA	TRBV6-1	TRBJ1-6	ASSEYGRANSPLH
NA	TRBV19	TRBJ2-3	ASSFPSRDTQY
NA	TRBV18	TRBJ1-1	ASSSGGTPMTEAF
NA	TRBV5-8	TRBJ2-7	ASSFRGEQY
TRBD2	TRBV10-1	TRBJ2-2	ASSERLAVNTGELF
NA	TRBV7-2	TRBJ1-1	ASSFAGAVNTEAF
NA	TRBV6-5	TRBJ1-5	ASSWEGGQPQH
TRBD1	TRBV7-9	TRBJ1-1	ASSLDRVGWWAF
NA	TRBV5-5	TRBJ1-1	ASSLNREGSGKAF